This TCR beta chain was found in a study of blood T cell repertoires in COVID-19. Study context: Samples representing acute and convalescent COVID-19 were sourced from the United States, Italy and Spain.

This CDR3 spans 16 amino acids. V shed 2 bases and J shed 0 bases, with 11 bases lying between them. Germline V gene lookup returns CDR1 PRHDT and CDR2 FYEKMQ (reference sequence). The data were produced by immunoSEQ multiplex PCR, yet TCRdb's version contains in-frame clones alone and is incomplete. The table lists around 60,000 clones, 75% to 90% of them singletons. Sequenced input: peripheral blood. The sequence derives from a woman aged 60-75 years with COVID-19, enrolled during active disease. The J gene is TRBJ1-3, the V gene TRBV13; weak D call: TRBD1 (5 bases). The CDR3 spells CASSLPSGLSGNTIYF. The CDR3 DNA is TGTGCCAGCAGCTTACCCTCAGGGCTCTCTGGAAACACCATATATTTT.